Listed below are T cell receptor beta chains from one sample, sequenced in a study of cytomegalovirus exposure and HLA in healthy donors. Method: immunoSEQ multiplex PCR; TCRdb's copy keeps in-frame clones and lacks some. The sample's table shows 200,000 to 250,000 clones. Material for sequencing was PBMCs. These receptor sequences come from a woman in her thirties in good health and CMV-seropositive. The CDR3 runs from the conserved cysteine through the conserved F or W. The D gene is left open where the match is weak.

CDR3nt	CDR3aa	v_gene	d_gene	j_gene
TGCGCCAGCAGCTTGGGAGGATATAGCAATCAGCCCCAGCATTTT	CASSLGGYSNQPQHF	TRBV5-1	-	TRBJ1-5
TGTGCCAGCAGCTCCCCTCGGGCAGGGCCCGGGTATGGGGGCTACACCTTC	CASSSPRAGPGYGGYTF	TRBV7-9	-	TRBJ1-2
TGTGCCAGCACCTCCTGGGGACAAAGCTCTGAAGCTTTCTTT	CASTSWGQSSEAFF	TRBV7-9	-	TRBJ1-1
TGTGCCAGCTCACCAACCGCAGGGTATAACACTGAAGCTTTCTTT	CASSPTAGYNTEAFF	TRBV18	-	TRBJ1-1
TGCGCCAGCAGCTTGGAGACAGGAAGGGATGGCTACACCTTC	CASSLETGRDGYTF	TRBV5-1	-	TRBJ1-2
TGTGCCAGTAGATTGGAGGATCAGCCCCAGCATTTT	CASRLEDQPQHF	TRBV19	-	TRBJ1-5
TGCGCCAGCAGCCATCCTCCGGGACAGGAAAACTATGGCTACACCTTC	CASSHPPGQENYGYTF	TRBV4-1	TRBD1	TRBJ1-2
TGTGCCAGCAGCTTAAGGGCAGGGGGAAGCACAGATACGCAGTATTTT	CASSLRAGGSTDTQYF	TRBV7-9	TRBD1	TRBJ2-3
TGTGCCAGCAGCCCTCCCGAACGGGGAGAGCAGTTCTTC	CASSPPERGEQFF	TRBV28	-	TRBJ2-1
TGTGCCAGCAGCTACATTTACAAGCGGGAGGTTTTCGGGGAGCTGTTTTTT	CASSYIYKREVFGELFF	TRBV27	TRBD2	TRBJ2-2
TGTGCCAGCAGCGCCACAGGGGGCAATCAGCCCCAGCATTTT	CASSATGGNQPQHF	TRBV7-2	TRBD1	TRBJ1-5
TGTGCCAGCACCTCCCGAGGCGGGGCCTACAATGAGCAGTTCTTC	CASTSRGGAYNEQFF	TRBV9	-	TRBJ2-1
TGCGCCAGCAGCCAACAGGGCGGAAACACTGAAGCTTTCTTT	CASSQQGGNTEAFF	TRBV5-1	-	TRBJ1-1
TGTGCCAGTAAACCGACAGGGGGCAGCAACTATGGCTACACCTTC	CASKPTGGSNYGYTF	TRBV5-4	TRBD1	TRBJ1-2
TGTGCCAGCAGCTTAGCGGAGGGTAATGAGCAGTTCTTC	CASSLAEGNEQFF	TRBV7-2	-	TRBJ2-1
TGTGCCAGCAGTTCCGGTAGTCCTCCCCTGGGCCACGAGCAGTACTTC	CASSSGSPPLGHEQYF	TRBV27	-	TRBJ2-7
TGTGCCAGCAGCTTAGCAGGGCAGGGCAACTATGGCTACACCTTC	CASSLAGQGNYGYTF	TRBV7-6	-	TRBJ1-2
TGTGCCAGCAGTTTACAAGGACAGGGGTACGGCTACACCTTC	CASSLQGQGYGYTF	TRBV28	TRBD1	TRBJ1-2
TGTGCCAGCAGCCAAGGTTCTAGCGGGGGCACAACAGATACGCAGTATTTT	CASSQGSSGGTTDTQYF	TRBV4-2	TRBD2	TRBJ2-3
TGTGCCAGCAGCAACGGGGTCAATCAGCCCCAGCATTTT	CASSNGVNQPQHF	TRBV14	-	TRBJ1-5
TGCGCCAGCAGCTTGGCAGGCAACCTGAACACTGAAGCTTTCTTT	CASSLAGNLNTEAFF	TRBV5-1	-	TRBJ1-1
TGTGCCAGCAGTTTAAGGTGGGGGGGTGGTAACACTGAAGCTTTCTTT	CASSLRWGGGNTEAFF	TRBV28	-	TRBJ1-1
TGTGCCAGCAGTTTACTCGGACAGGGATCTGATACGCAGTATTTT	CASSLLGQGSDTQYF	TRBV28	TRBD1	TRBJ2-3
TGTGCCAGCAGGGGGCAGGGGGTTGGCACTGAAGCTTTCTTT	CASRGQGVGTEAFF	TRBV2	TRBD1	TRBJ1-1
TGTGCCATCAGCCCGGGACTAGCGGGAGGGACCGGGGAGCTGTTTTTT	CAISPGLAGGTGELFF	TRBV10-3	TRBD2	TRBJ2-2
TGTGCCAGCAGTGAATACGGGGGGGCTGTAGATACGCAGTATTTT	CASSEYGGAVDTQYF	TRBV25-1	TRBD2	TRBJ2-3
TGCGCCAGCAGCCTCTATGACAGTTTGGATGAAAAACTGTTTTTT	CASSLYDSLDEKLFF	TRBV4-1	-	TRBJ1-4
TGCGCCAGCAGCCTTTCCGGGGGGCTCTTCGAGCAGTACTTC	CASSLSGGLFEQYF	TRBV4-1	-	TRBJ2-7